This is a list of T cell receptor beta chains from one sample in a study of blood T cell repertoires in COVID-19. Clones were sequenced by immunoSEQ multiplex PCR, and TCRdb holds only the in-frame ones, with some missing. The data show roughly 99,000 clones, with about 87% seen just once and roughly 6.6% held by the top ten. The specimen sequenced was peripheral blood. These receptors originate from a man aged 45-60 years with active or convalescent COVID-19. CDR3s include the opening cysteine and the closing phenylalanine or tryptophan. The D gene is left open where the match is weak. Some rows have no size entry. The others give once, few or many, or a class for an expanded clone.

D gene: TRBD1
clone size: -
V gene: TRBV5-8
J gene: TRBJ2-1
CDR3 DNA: TGTGCCAGCAGCCTTAGACTAACCGGGACAGGTGAGCAGTTCTTC
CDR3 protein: CASSLRLTGTGEQFF

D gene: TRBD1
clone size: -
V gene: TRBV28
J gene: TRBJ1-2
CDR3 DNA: TGTGCCAGCAGGGGGACAGGGAAAGGCTACACCTTC
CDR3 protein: CASRGTGKGYTF

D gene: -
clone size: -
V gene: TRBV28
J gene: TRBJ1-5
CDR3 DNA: TGTGCCAGCAGTTTACTGGGCTTCCATCAGCCCCAGCATTTT
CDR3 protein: CASSLLGFHQPQHF

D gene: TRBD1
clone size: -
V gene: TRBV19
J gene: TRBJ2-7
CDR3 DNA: TGTGCCAGTAGCGCCGGGACAGTCGAGCAGTACTTC
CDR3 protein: CASSAGTVEQYF

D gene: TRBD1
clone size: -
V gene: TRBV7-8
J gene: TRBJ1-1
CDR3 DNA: TGTGCCAGCAGCTTAGGACAGGGAATGAACACTGAAGCTTTCTTT
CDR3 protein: CASSLGQGMNTEAFF

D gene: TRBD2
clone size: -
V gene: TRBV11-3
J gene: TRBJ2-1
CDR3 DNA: TGTGCCAGCAGCGCCGAGGGACTAGCGGGATCAGGCGAGCAGTTCTTC
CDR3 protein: CASSAEGLAGSGEQFF

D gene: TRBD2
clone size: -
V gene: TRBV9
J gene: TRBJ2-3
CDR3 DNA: TGTGCCAGCAGCGGGACTAGCGCCAACACAGATACGCAGTATTTT
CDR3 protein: CASSGTSANTDTQYF

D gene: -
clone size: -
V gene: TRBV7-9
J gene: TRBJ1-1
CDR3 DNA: TGTGCCAGCAGCTTTAACACGAACACTGAAGCTTTCTTT
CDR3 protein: CASSFNTNTEAFF

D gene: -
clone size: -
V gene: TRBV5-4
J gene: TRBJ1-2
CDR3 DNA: TGTGCCAGCAGCCAGGATCCCGGGGACACAGCCGGCTACACCTTC
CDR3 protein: CASSQDPGDTAGYTF

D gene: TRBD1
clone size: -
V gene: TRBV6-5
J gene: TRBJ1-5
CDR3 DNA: TGTGCCAGCAGCACGGACAGGGGCGGTCAGCCCCAGCATTTT
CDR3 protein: CASSTDRGGQPQHF

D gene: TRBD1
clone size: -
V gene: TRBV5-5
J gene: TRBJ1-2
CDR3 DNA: TGTGCCAGCAGCTTGGCAGGGGGTAACTATGGCTACACCTTC
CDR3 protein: CASSLAGGNYGYTF

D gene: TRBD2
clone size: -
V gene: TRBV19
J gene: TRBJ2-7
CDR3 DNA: TGTGCCAGTAGTGCACTAGCGGGGTCCTACGAGCAGTACTTC
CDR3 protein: CASSALAGSYEQYF

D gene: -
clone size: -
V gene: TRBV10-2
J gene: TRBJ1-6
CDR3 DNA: TGCGCCAGCAGTGGAAGAGCGCATTCACCCCTCCACTTT
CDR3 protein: CASSGRAHSPLHF

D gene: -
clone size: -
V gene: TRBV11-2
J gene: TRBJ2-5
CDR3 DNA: TGTGCCAGCAGCCGGGGAGTAGCAGAGACCCAGTACTTC
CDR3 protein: CASSRGVAETQYF

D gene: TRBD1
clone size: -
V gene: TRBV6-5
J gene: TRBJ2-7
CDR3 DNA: TGTGCCAGCACCCAGACAGGGGGGAGATACGAGCAGTACTTC
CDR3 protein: CASTQTGGRYEQYF

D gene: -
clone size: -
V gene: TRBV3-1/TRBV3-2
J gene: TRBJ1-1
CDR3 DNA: TGTGCCAGCAGCCCCTTGGGGAGGACAGCTTTCTTT
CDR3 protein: CASSPLGRTAFF

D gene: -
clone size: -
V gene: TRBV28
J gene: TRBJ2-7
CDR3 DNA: TGTGCCAGCAGTTCACCGACAGTGCCCCCCCCCTACGAGCAGTACTTC
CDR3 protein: CASSSPTVPPPYEQYF

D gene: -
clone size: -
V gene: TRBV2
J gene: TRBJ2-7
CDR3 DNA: TGTGCCAGCAGTGTGAGGAAAAACCTTTACGAGCAGTACTTC
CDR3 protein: CASSVRKNLYEQYF

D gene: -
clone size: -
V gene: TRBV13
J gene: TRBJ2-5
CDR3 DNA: TGTGCCAGCAGCTTAGTAGGGGCTGAAGTCGGACAAGAGACCCAGTACTTC
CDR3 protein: CASSLVGAEVGQETQYF

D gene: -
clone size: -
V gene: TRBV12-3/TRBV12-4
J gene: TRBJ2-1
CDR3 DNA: TGTGCCAGCACCCCGGGAGTCGATGAGCAGTTCTTC
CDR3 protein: CASTPGVDEQFF

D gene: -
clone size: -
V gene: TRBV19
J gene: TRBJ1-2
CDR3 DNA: TGTGCCAGTAGTATAGGGGGGGAGAACTATGGCTACACCTTC
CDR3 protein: CASSIGGENYGYTF

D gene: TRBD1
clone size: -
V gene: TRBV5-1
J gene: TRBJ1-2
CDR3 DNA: TGCGCCAGCAGCCCGGGACAGGGATACGGCTACACCTTC
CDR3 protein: CASSPGQGYGYTF

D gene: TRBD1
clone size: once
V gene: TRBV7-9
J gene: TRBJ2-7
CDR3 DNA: TGTGCCAGCAGCCCGAGGGACAGGGAGTACGAGCAGTACTTC
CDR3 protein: CASSPRDREYEQYF

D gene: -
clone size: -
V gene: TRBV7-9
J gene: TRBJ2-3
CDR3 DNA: TGTGCCAGCAGCTTAGCCGCTCAGACGCAGTATTTT
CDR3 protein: CASSLAAQTQYF

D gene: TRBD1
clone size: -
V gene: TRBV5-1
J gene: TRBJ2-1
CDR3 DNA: TGCGCCAGCAGCTCCCCCGGGACAGGGGGACGGATAGGGAGAAATGAGCAGTTCTTC
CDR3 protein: CASSSPGTGGRIGRNEQFF

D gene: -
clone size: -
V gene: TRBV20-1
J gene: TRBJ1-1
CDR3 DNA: TGCAGTGGTGCGGGGCATACTGAAGCTTTCTTT
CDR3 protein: CSGAGHTEAFF

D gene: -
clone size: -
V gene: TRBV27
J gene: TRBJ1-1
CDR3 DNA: TGTGCCAGCAGTTTATTATGGGACTCTGAAGCTTTCTTT
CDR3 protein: CASSLLWDSEAFF

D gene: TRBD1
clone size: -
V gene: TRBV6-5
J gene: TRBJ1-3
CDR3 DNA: TGTGCCAGCAAAAGGGACAGGGAACCTGGAAACACCATATATTTT
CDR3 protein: CASKRDREPGNTIYF

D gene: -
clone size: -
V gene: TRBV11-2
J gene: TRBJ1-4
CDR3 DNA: TGTGCCAGCAGCTTTGGGGACACAAGCTTTGCAACTAATGAAAAACTGTTTTTT
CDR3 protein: CASSFGDTSFATNEKLFF

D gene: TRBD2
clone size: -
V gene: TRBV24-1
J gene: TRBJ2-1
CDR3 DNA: TGTGCCACCAGTCCACCGGGGGGTGCGGGGACTAGCGGGAGGAGCTCCTCCTACAATGAGCAGTTCTTC
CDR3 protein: CATSPPGGAGTSGRSSSYNEQFF

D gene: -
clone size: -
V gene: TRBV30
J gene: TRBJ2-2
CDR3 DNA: TGTGCCTGGAGTGTGGGCTTGCCAGGCACCGGGGAGCTGTTTTTT
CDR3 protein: CAWSVGLPGTGELFF

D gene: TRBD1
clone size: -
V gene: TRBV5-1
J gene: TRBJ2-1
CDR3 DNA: TGCGCCAGCAGCTTAGGGGTTGGGACAGGGATAGGCGATGAGCAGTTCTTC
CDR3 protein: CASSLGVGTGIGDEQFF

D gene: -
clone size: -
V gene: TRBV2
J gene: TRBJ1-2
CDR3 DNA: TGTGCCAGCAGTGGAGGAGGTCCGGGCTACACCTTC
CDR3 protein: CASSGGGPGYTF

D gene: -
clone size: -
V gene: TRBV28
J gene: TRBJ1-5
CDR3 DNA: TGTGCCATCCGCAGGGAATTGAGCAATCAGCCCCAGCATTTT
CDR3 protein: CAIRRELSNQPQHF

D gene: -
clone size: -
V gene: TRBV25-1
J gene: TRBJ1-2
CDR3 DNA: TGTGCCGCGGAGAAACCTGGGGCTGGCTACACCTTC
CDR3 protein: CAAEKPGAGYTF

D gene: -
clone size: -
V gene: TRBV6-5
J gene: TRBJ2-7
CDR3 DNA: TGTGCCAGCACCTCCCAGGGCTACGAGCAGTACTTC
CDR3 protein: CASTSQGYEQYF

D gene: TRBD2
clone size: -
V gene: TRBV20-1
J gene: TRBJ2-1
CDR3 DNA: TGCAGTGCTAGTAGGTGGGAGGGAAGTGAGCAGTTCTTC
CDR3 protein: CSASRWEGSEQFF

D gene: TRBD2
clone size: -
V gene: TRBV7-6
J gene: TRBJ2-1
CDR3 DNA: TGTGCCAGCAGCAGACTAGCGGGGTACAATGAGCAGTTCTTC
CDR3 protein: CASSRLAGYNEQFF

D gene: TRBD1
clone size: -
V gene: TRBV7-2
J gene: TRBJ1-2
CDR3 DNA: TGTGCCAGCAGCTCAGGACAGGGTAGTGGCTACACCTTC
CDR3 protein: CASSSGQGSGYTF

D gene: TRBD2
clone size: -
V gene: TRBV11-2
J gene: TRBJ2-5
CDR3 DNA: TGTGCCAGCAGCTTCGGGGTTATAGCGGGAGACTCTGAGACCCAGTACTTC
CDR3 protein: CASSFGVIAGDSETQYF

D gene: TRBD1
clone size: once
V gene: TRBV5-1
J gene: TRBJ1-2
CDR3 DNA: TGCGCCAGCAGCTTGGAAGGACAGGGAGCTGGCTACACCTTC
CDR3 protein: CASSLEGQGAGYTF

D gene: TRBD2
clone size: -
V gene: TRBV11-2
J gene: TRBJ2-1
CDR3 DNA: TGTGCCAGCAGCACGACTAGCGGGAGGGCAAATGAGCAGTTCTTC
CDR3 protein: CASSTTSGRANEQFF